These 30 T cell receptor beta chains were sequenced from one sample in a study of blood T cell repertoires in COVID-19. TCRdb's copy holds only in-frame clones and misses some; the assay was immunoSEQ multiplex PCR. Among tens of thousands of clones listed, around 86% were seen once. Sequenced sample: peripheral blood. The source is a human donor with acute or convalescent COVID-19. The donor label of this sample is uncertain.

In this sample, this clone turned up a few times. V gene TRBV10-3 combines with J gene TRBJ2-3; 9 bases line up with TRBD1. The CDR3 consists of 16 residues. Trimming removed 2 bases from V and 3 bases from J; junction bases left unmatched: 6. Germline V gene data show CDR1 as ENHRY and CDR2 as SYGVKD. The CDR3 DNA reads TGTGCCATCAGTGAGATACCGGGACAGGGTACAGATACGCAGTATTTT. Translated, it gives CAISEIPGQGTDTQYF.

V and J are TRBV10-3 and TRBJ2-3, with D uncertain. The CDR3 is 13 amino acids. Germline CDR1 reads ENHRY; CDR2 reads SYGVKD. Trimming stripped 3 bases from V and 3 bases from J, with 7 bases between. CDR3 protein: CAISERETDTQYF. Here the CDR3 DNA reads TGTGCCATCAGTGAAAGAGAAACAGATACGCAGTATTTT.

A note on this clone: One end of the junction is discordant with germline, which a read error may explain. The J gene is TRBJ2-3, the V gene TRBV7-3; tentatively, D is TRBD1 (6 bases). The germline V gene has CDR1 SGHTA and CDR2 FQGTGA. This CDR3 spans 14 amino acids. The CDR3 region has the DNA TGTGCCAGCAGCAATGGACAGCCCACAAATACGCAGTATTTT. Translated, it gives CASSNGQPTNTQYF. The full variable domain, completed using reference TRBV7-3 and TRBJ2-3, is GAGVSQTPSNKVTEKGKYVELRCDPISGHTALYWYRQSLGQGPEFLIYFQGTGAADDSGLPNDRFFAVRPEGSVSTLKIQRTERGDSAVYLCASSNGQPTNTQYFGPGTRLTVL.

The rearrangement links TRBV11-1 to TRBJ2-1, with 9 bases identical to TRBD1. The germline V gene has CDR1 SGHAT and CDR2 FQDESV (reference sequence). This CDR3 has 15 amino acids. J was trimmed by 3 bases and V by 1 base; bases with no gene match: 1. CDR3 amino acids: CASSLGTGVYNEQFF. As DNA, the CDR3 is TGTGCCAGCAGCTTAGGGACAGGGGTCTACAATGAGCAGTTCTTC.

This clone was detected a few times. The chain links TRBV5-6 to TRBJ2-1; 7 positions match TRBD1. V shed 4 bases and J 3 bases; nucleotides not matched to a gene: 4. CDR3 length: 14 amino acids. CDR1 SGHDT and CDR2 YYEEEE come from the germline V gene. Here the CDR3 DNA reads TGTGCCAGCAGCCTGACAGGGAACTACAATGAGCAGTTCTTC. This sequence encodes CASSLTGNYNEQFF.

In this sample, this clone turned up a few times. The V call is TRBV9, the J call TRBJ1-2; D is uncertain. CDR1 is SGDLS, CDR2 YYNGEE, per germline. The V end was cut by 3 bases, the J end by 8 bases, with 11 bases between. CDR3 length: 12 amino acids. The CDR3 region has the DNA TGTGCCAGCAGCGGAGCCTCGGGGGGCTACACCTTC. Its protein product is CASSGASGGYTF.

The CDR3 DNA reads TGTGCCAGCAGCGTAGATGCAGGGAAGCCAACTGAAGCTTTCTTT. This gives the protein CASSVDAGKPTEAFF. The chain has TRBV9 and TRBJ1-1; D may be TRBD1 (5 bases). CDR3 size: 15 residues. V was cut by 0 bases and J by 5 bases, with 14 bases left in between. Germline V gene data show CDR1 as SGDLS and CDR2 as YYNGEE. The whole variable domain, filled in from reference TRBV9 and TRBJ1-1, reads DSGVTQTPKHLITATGQRVTLRCSPRSGDLSVYWYQQSLDQGLQFLIQYYNGEERAKGNILERFSAQQFPDLHSELNLSSLELGDSALYFCASSVDAGKPTEAFFGQGTRLTVV.

The V and J genes are TRBV6-2 or TRBV6-3 and TRBJ2-7; TRBD1 matches 8 bases. CDR3 length: 16 residues. Germline-derived CDR1 and CDR2 are MNHEY and SVGEGT. Germline trimming cut 2 bases from V and 3 bases from J; bases unmatched to any gene: 9. CDR3 protein: CASSYTPGTGFYEQYF. The DNA of the CDR3 is TGTGCCAGCAGTTACACACCCGGGACAGGCTTCTACGAGCAGTACTTC.

J is TRBJ1-1 and V is TRBV9, with 7 bases that match TRBD1. V shed 4 bases, J shed 8 bases, and the junction held 5 bases outside the gene matches. CDR3 length: 12 amino acids. Germline-derived CDR1 and CDR2 are SGDLS and YYNGEE. The DNA for the CDR3 is TGTGCCAGCAGCACGCGACAGGGCGAAGCTTTCTTT. Encoded protein: CASSTRQGEAFF. The full variable domain, its missing parts supplied by reference TRBV9 and TRBJ1-1, is DSGVTQTPKHLITATGQRVTLRCSPRSGDLSVYWYQQSLDQGLQFLIQYYNGEERAKGNILERFSAQQFPDLHSELNLSSLELGDSALYFCASSTRQGEAFFGQGTRLTVV.

V gene TRBV24-1 combines with J gene TRBJ1-3, with TRBD1 identical over 8 bases. V gave up 8 bases and J gave up 2 bases; unmatched junction bases: 4. Germline V CDR1 and CDR2: KGHDR, SFDVKD. This CDR3 has 14 amino acids. CDR3 loop: CATIEQGAGNTIYF. In DNA, the CDR3 is TGTGCCACCATAGAACAGGGGGCTGGAAACACCATATATTTT.

In its sample, this clone was seen once. The rearrangement uses TRBV5-1 and TRBJ1-2, with D perhaps matching TRBD1 (5 bases). CDR1 and CDR2 (germline): SGHRS, YFSETQ. CDR3 length: 16 residues. Trimming took 3 bases from V and 2 from J, leaving 17 bases between them. The CDR3 loop reads CASSSGGGRSNYGYTF. CDR3 DNA: TGCGCCAGCAGCTCCGGGGGAGGCCGCTCAAACTATGGCTACACCTTC.

The chain couples TRBV5-4 to TRBJ1-5; D remains ambiguous. The CDR3 sequence is 16 residues long. From germline, CDR1 is SGHNT and CDR2 YYREEE (reference sequence). Trimming removed 5 bases at V and 2 bases at J, with 17 bases between. The CDR3 DNA is TGTGCCAGCAGTCGGCCGGGGAGAAATGGCAATCAGCCCCAGCATTTT. This encodes CASSRPGRNGNQPQHF.

V usage is TRBV24-1 and J usage is TRBJ1-5; a weak D match, TRBD1 (5 bases). The CDR3 runs to 17 residues. The V and J ends lost 3 bases and 2 bases respectively, with 16 bases between them. Germline CDR1 and CDR2: KGHDR and SFDVKD. This chain's CDR3 is CATSDPTLGGGNQPQHF. The CDR3 DNA sequence: TGTGCCACCAGTGATCCAACTCTTGGGGGGGGCAATCAGCCCCAGCATTTT.

The rearrangement joins TRBV7-3 to TRBJ2-7; 7 bases match TRBD1. The J segment lost 5 bases and the V segment lost 5 bases, leaving 12 bases of the junction unmatched. This CDR3 comprises 15 residues. Germline V gene sequence: CDR1 SGHTA, CDR2 FQGTGA. The CDR3 sequence is CASSQWGRGIDEQYF. The DNA of the CDR3 is TGTGCCAGCAGCCAGTGGGGCAGGGGGATAGACGAGCAGTACTTC.

The chain links TRBV24-1 to TRBJ1-4; D not resolved. The germline V gene encodes CDR1 KGHDR and CDR2 SFDVKD. The ends were cut back, 3 bases at V and 0 bases at J, with 13 bases in the middle. This CDR3 has 17 residues. The CDR3 nucleotides are TGTGCCACCAGTGATCGTCGGGGAGATGCAACTAATGAAAAACTGTTTTTT. It codes for CATSDRRGDATNEKLFF.

The genes are TRBV19 and TRBJ2-3; no definite D call. The V gene lost 4 bases and the J gene lost 0 bases, with 5 bases spanning the gap. The CDR3 consists of 13 residues. The V gene's germline CDR1 is LNHDA and CDR2 SQIVND (reference sequence). The CDR3 protein is CASSTVSTDTQYF. The CDR3, as DNA: TGTGCCAGTAGTACCGTAAGCACAGATACGCAGTATTTT.

The chain carries TRBV9 and TRBJ2-5; maybe TRBD1 (7 bases). The CDR3 is made up of 15 amino acids. Deletions cut 0 bases from V and 3 bases from J, with 12 bases between. Looked up from germline, CDR1 is SGDLS and CDR2 is YYNGEE. This chain's CDR3 is CASSVGGRGEETQYF. DNA for the CDR3: TGTGCCAGCAGCGTAGGGGGCAGGGGGGAAGAGACCCAGTACTTC. Full variable domain (missing parts from reference TRBV9 and TRBJ2-5): DSGVTQTPKHLITATGQRVTLRCSPRSGDLSVYWYQQSLDQGLQFLIQYYNGEERAKGNILERFSAQQFPDLHSELNLSSLELGDSALYFCASSVGGRGEETQYFGPGTRLLVL.

V and J are TRBV7-2 and TRBJ1-4; TRBD1 might be the D (5 bases). The CDR3 sequence is 14 residues long. Germline CDR1 reads SGHTA; CDR2 reads FQGNSA. Trimming pared 6 bases from V and 7 bases from J, leaving 15 bases between. The chain's CDR3 is CASRGGSGSEKLFF. CDR3 coding DNA: TGTGCCAGCAGGGGGGGGTCAGGCTCTGAAAAACTGTTTTTT.

This chain links TRBV29-1 with TRBJ1-1; 9 bases align to TRBD1. CDR3 size: 13 residues. Germline V gives CDR1 SQVTM, CDR2 ANQGSEA. V lost 7 bases and J lost 4; bases outside the gene matches: 7. CDR3 sequence reads: CSAGQGTGTEAFF. CDR3 DNA: TGCAGCGCCGGACAGGGGACGGGCACTGAAGCTTTCTTT.

This sequence joins TRBV6-2 or TRBV6-3 and TRBJ2-1, with D possibly matching TRBD1 (5 bases). V shed 2 bases and J shed 12 bases, with 8 bases lying between them. Germline assignment: CDR1 MNHEY and CDR2 SVGEGT. This CDR3 comprises 11 residues. The CDR3 protein is CASSYQGGQFF. The CDR3 coding sequence is TGTGCCAGCAGTTACCAGGGTGGGCAGTTCTTC.

The chain has TRBV28 and TRBJ1-1; 9 bases are shared with TRBD1. Germline V gene sequence: CDR1 MDHEN, CDR2 SYDVKM. The ends lost 6 bases at V and 3 bases at J; junction bases unmatched: 5. The CDR3 spans 14 residues. In nucleotides, the CDR3 is TGTGCCAGCAGGGGGACAGGGATGTACACTGAAGCTTTCTTT. It is translated as CASRGTGMYTEAFF.

The chain employs TRBV7-9 and TRBJ1-2; D unclear. This CDR3 region has 16 residues. The V end lost 5 bases, the J end lost 3 bases, and 19 bases lay between the germline ends. The germline V gene has CDR1 SEHNR and CDR2 FQNEAQ (reference sequence). This CDR3 is CASSVLGGGRDYGYTF. Written as DNA, the CDR3 is TGTGCCAGCAGCGTTTTGGGTGGAGGGCGAGACTATGGCTACACCTTC.

The chain combines TRBV7-9 with TRBJ2-1, with 9 bases fitting TRBD1. Germline trimming cut 4 bases from V and 8 bases from J; bases unmatched to any gene: 9. The CDR3 is 15 amino acids. Germline lookup yields CDR1 SEHNR and CDR2 FQNEAQ (reference sequence). CDR3 coding DNA: TGTGCCAGCAGCTCATCCGGGACAGGGAACCATGAGCAGTTCTTC. It is translated as CASSSSGTGNHEQFF.

The CDR3 nucleotides read TGCGCCAGCAGCCAAGATAGGCTAGGCAGTTGGGAAAAACTGTTTTTT. The encoded protein is CASSQDRLGSWEKLFF. The rearrangement links TRBV4-1 to TRBJ1-4; D gene unclear. Germline values: CDR1 MGHRA, CDR2 YSYEKL. This CDR3 spans 16 amino acids. Trimming shortened V by 0 bases and J by 8 bases, and 16 bases separated the two germline ends.

Only one count was recorded for this clone. The chain joins TRBV2 to TRBJ2-3; 7 bases are shared with TRBD2. The CDR3 extends over 16 amino acids. J lost 6 bases, V lost 3 bases, and 12 bases had no gene match. The V gene's germline CDR1 is SNHLY and CDR2 FYNNEI. The CDR3 coding sequence is TGTGCCAGCAGTGACGGACTTGGCGGGGGTGGCGATACGCAGTATTTT. Translated, it gives CASSDGLGGGGDTQYF.

This chain joins TRBV7-2 and TRBJ2-1; 7 bases are shared with TRBD2. The CDR3 length is 15 residues. Germline trimming cut 6 bases from V and 9 bases from J; bases unmatched to any gene: 14. The V gene's germline CDR1 is SGHTA and CDR2 FQGNSA. The CDR3 sequence: CASSYLAVSSSEQFF. CDR3 nucleotides: TGTGCCAGCAGTTATCTAGCGGTCTCGTCAAGTGAGCAGTTCTTC.

The V call is TRBV7-9, the J call TRBJ2-5; the D gene is possibly TRBD2 (5 bases). Germline loops: CDR1 SEHNR, CDR2 FQNEAQ (reference sequence). This CDR3 has 17 amino acids. The V gene lost 1 base and the J gene lost 5 bases, with 20 bases spanning the gap. The CDR3 protein is CASSLVFSRDVGETQYF. The DNA of the CDR3 is TGTGCCAGCAGCTTAGTTTTTTCTCGGGATGTCGGTGAGACCCAGTACTTC.

The rearrangement joins TRBV6-5 to TRBJ1-2; TRBD1 matches at 8 bases. The CDR3 consists of 15 residues. The germline CDR1 and CDR2 sequences are MNHEY and SVGAGI. V gave up 6 bases and J gave up 3 bases; unmatched junction bases: 9. The CDR3 DNA reads TGTGCCAGCAGCCACCCGGGACAGGTATACTATGGCTACACCTTC. This translates into CASSHPGQVYYGYTF.

This clone showed up just a few times. The chain is built from TRBV10-3 and TRBJ2-2; 7 bases match TRBD2. The V gene's germline CDR1 is ENHRY and CDR2 SYGVKD. The junction had 5 bases not matched to a gene; V was cut back by 0 bases and J by 4 bases. CDR3 length: 16 amino acids. The CDR3 spells CAISESSGTGTGELFF. The CDR3 DNA follows: TGTGCCATCAGTGAGTCGAGCGGGACGGGCACCGGGGAGCTGTTTTTT.

This chain links TRBV4-1 with TRBJ2-3, with a possible D match to TRBD1 (6 bases). The V and J ends lost 1 base and 3 bases respectively, with 26 bases between them. This CDR3 region has 20 residues. CDR1 MGHRA and CDR2 YSYEKL come from the germline V gene. CDR3 bases: TGCGCCAGCAGCCAAGGAATGGCTGAAACGGGACACTATGAAACAGATACGCAGTATTTT. As protein: CASSQGMAETGHYETDTQYF.